These 19 T cell receptor beta chains came from one sample sequenced in a study of shared clonotypes between healthy human individuals. Sequencing used immunoSEQ multiplex PCR; TCRdb keeps in-frame clones, though not all of them. The data hold a few million clones, with just over 90% observed a single time. Material for sequencing was naive CD4+ T cells sorted from blood. Documented subset: CD45RA+ positively selected. The receptor set was obtained from a man younger than 30 in good health.

This sequence joins TRBV10-2 and TRBJ2-5; no definite D call. CDR3 length equals 12 residues. V lost 4 bases and J lost 4, with 7 bases in between. The germline gives CDR1 WSHSY, CDR2 SAAADI. The CDR3 DNA follows: TGCGCCAGCAGTGTTTTAAGAGAGACCCAGTACTTC. This gives the protein CASSVLRETQYF.

The chain recombines TRBV9 with TRBJ2-1; D ambiguous. Germline CDR1 SGDLS, CDR2 YYNGEE. The CDR3 has 15 residues. V lost 0 bases, J lost 3 bases, and 10 bases lay in between. The CDR3 sequence is CASSVDLNSYNEQFF. For the CDR3, the DNA is TGTGCCAGCAGCGTAGACCTTAATAGCTACAATGAGCAGTTCTTC. Complete variable domain (other parts from reference TRBV9 and TRBJ2-1): DSGVTQTPKHLITATGQRVTLRCSPRSGDLSVYWYQQSLDQGLQFLIQYYNGEERAKGNILERFSAQQFPDLHSELNLSSLELGDSALYFCASSVDLNSYNEQFFGPGTRLTVL.

This sequence joins TRBV2 and TRBJ2-3; TRBD2 matches 7 bases. V lost 11 bases and J lost 6; bases outside the gene matches: 14. Germline assignment: CDR1 SNHLY and CDR2 FYNNEI. The CDR3 runs 14 residues. The chain's CDR3 is CAGAAGGSSDTQYF. DNA of the CDR3: TGTGCCGGGGCCGCAGGCGGGAGTTCGGATACGCAGTATTTT.

The table lists this clone with a count of one. The V gene is TRBV5-1, the J gene TRBJ2-5; 8 nucleotides match TRBD2. The trim removed 0 bases at V and 2 bases at J, leaving 9 bases unmatched. This CDR3 has 17 residues. Germline values: CDR1 SGHRS, CDR2 YFSETQ. In DNA form, the CDR3 reads TGCGCCAGCAGCTTGGGTGCCGGGGGGGAAACTCAAGAGACCCAGTACTTC. Translated, it gives CASSLGAGGETQETQYF.

In DNA, the CDR3 is TGTGCCAGCAGCATGAGTAGCGGAAACACCATATATTTT. Translation: CASSMSSGNTIYF. The chain combines TRBV5-6 with TRBJ1-3; the D is unclear. With 4 bases removed from V and 4 bases from J, the gap between germline ends came to 9 bases. The CDR3 is made up of 13 amino acids. CDR1 is SGHDT, CDR2 YYEEEE, per germline.

The chain couples TRBV11-2 to TRBJ2-3; the D gene is possibly TRBD2 (6 bases). The CDR3 covers 17 residues. Trimming took off 1 base at V and 0 bases at J, with 14 bases between the two ends. The germline V gene encodes CDR1 SGHAT and CDR2 FQNNGV. Here the CDR3 reads CASSLVRFSGSTDTQYF. The CDR3 nucleotides read TGTGCCAGCAGCTTAGTGAGGTTTAGCGGCAGCACAGATACGCAGTATTTT. Full variable domain (missing parts from reference TRBV11-2 and TRBJ2-3): EAGVAQSPRYKIIEKRQSVAFWCNPISGHATLYWYQQILGQGPKLLIQFQNNGVVDDSQLPKDRFSAERLKGVDSTLKIQPAKLEDSAVYLCASSLVRFSGSTDTQYFGPGTRLTVL.

The gene calls are TRBV19 and TRBJ1-1; 9 nucleotides line up with TRBD1. The germline gives CDR1 LNHDA, CDR2 SQIVND (reference sequence). V shed 4 bases, J shed 10 bases, and the junction held 4 bases outside the gene matches. CDR3 length: 12 residues. The CDR3 coding sequence is TGTGCCAGTAGTAGCACAGGGGGCGTAGCTTTCTTT. It specifies CASSSTGGVAFF.

The chain links TRBV4-1 to TRBJ1-5; D might be TRBD1 (5 bases). Trimming removed 5 bases at V and 2 bases at J, with 13 bases between. This CDR3 has 15 residues. The germline gives CDR1 MGHRA, CDR2 YSYEKL. DNA for the CDR3: TGCGCCAGCAGCGCCAGGGTCCTCGGCAATCAGCCCCAGCATTTT. This encodes CASSARVLGNQPQHF.

The gene calls are TRBV5-4 and TRBJ2-1, with TRBD2 identical over 9 bases. The V gene end was trimmed by 0 bases and the J gene end by 4 bases; junction bases not matched to a gene: 11. Germline lookup yields CDR1 SGHNT and CDR2 YYREEE (reference sequence). The CDR3 spans 18 residues. The CDR3 sequence: CASSLVIASGIPYNEQFF. CDR3 nucleotide sequence: TGTGCCAGCAGCTTGGTAATTGCTAGCGGGATACCGTACAATGAGCAGTTCTTC.

The chain is built from TRBV7-3 and TRBJ2-7; a possible D gene is TRBD1 (5 bases). Trimming pared 1 base from V and 6 bases from J, leaving 13 bases between. In germline, CDR1 is SGHTA, CDR2 FQGTGA. This CDR3 is built from 14 residues. The CDR3, as DNA: TGTGCCAGCAGCTTAAGCGCAGGGCCGGGCGAGCAGTACTTC. The encoded protein is CASSLSAGPGEQYF.

The CDR3 region has the DNA TGTGCCAGTAGTGCATGGGACGTCGCAACTAATGAAAAACTGTTTTTT. Translating gives CASSAWDVATNEKLFF. This chain connects TRBV19 to TRBJ1-4; maybe TRBD1 (5 bases). Looked up from germline, CDR1 is LNHDA and CDR2 is SQIVND (reference sequence). CDR3 size: 16 residues. V was clipped by 5 bases and J by 0 bases, with 13 bases between them.

This sequence joins TRBV7-9 and TRBJ2-7, with D perhaps matching TRBD2 (6 bases). The germline V gene has CDR1 SEHNR and CDR2 FQNEAQ (reference sequence). CDR3 length: 15 residues. V was clipped by 8 bases and J by 0 bases, with 17 bases between them. CDR3 region: CASCYGTLGSYEQYF. CDR3 bases: TGTGCCAGCTGCTACGGGACTCTTGGCTCCTACGAGCAGTACTTC.

The V call is TRBV6-1, the J call TRBJ1-5; no reliable D call. The V and J ends lost 0 bases and 7 bases respectively, with 10 bases between them. Germline V gene data show CDR1 as MNHNS and CDR2 as SASEGT. The CDR3 is 14 amino acids. CDR3 sequence: CASSEAWGTQPQHF. Here the CDR3 DNA reads TGTGCCAGCAGTGAAGCGTGGGGAACCCAGCCCCAGCATTTT.

The chain uses TRBV7-9 and TRBJ1-2; the D gene is possibly TRBD1 (6 bases). Germline CDR1 and CDR2: SEHNR and FQNEAQ (reference sequence). There are 15 residues in the CDR3. V lost 5 bases, J lost 8 bases, and 21 bases lay in between. The chain's CDR3 is CASSHHWGPGDGYTF. The CDR3 nucleotides are TGTGCCAGCAGCCACCACTGGGGACCAGGGGACGGCTACACCTTC.

As to this clone: The sample holds other DNA sequences that translate to the same CDR3. The chain is built from TRBV9 and TRBJ2-5, with D perhaps being TRBD1 or TRBD2 (5 bases each). The CDR3 runs 14 residues. Germline V lookup: CDR1 SGDLS, CDR2 YYNGEE. Trimming removed 2 bases from V and 2 bases from J, with 10 bases in between. CDR3 coding DNA: TGTGCCAGCAGCGTTGGGACGCTGCAAGAGACCCAGTACTTC. It codes for CASSVGTLQETQYF.

DNA for the CDR3: TGTGCCAGCGAGATCAGGGGGCTGGGGAAGACCCAGTACTTC. This encodes CASEIRGLGKTQYF. The V and J genes are TRBV28 and TRBJ2-5, with 8 bases lining up with TRBD1. Per the germline V gene, CDR1 is MDHEN and CDR2 is SYDVKM. CDR3 length: 14 residues. V shed 8 bases and J 6 bases; nucleotides not matched to a gene: 11.

This clone was seen only a few times. J is TRBJ2-7 and V is TRBV2, with D possibly being TRBD1 or TRBD2 (5 bases each). This CDR3 comprises 15 residues. Germline CDR1 is SNHLY and CDR2 is FYNNEI. Between the trimmed V and J ends, which lost 2 bases and 2 bases, there was a span of 13 bases. The CDR3 region has the DNA TGTGCCAGCAGTGAAATGGGGCGGGCCCCCTACGAGCAGTACTTC. The encoded protein is CASSEMGRAPYEQYF.

This chain uses TRBV29-1 with TRBJ2-2; 7 nucleotides line up with TRBD1. Losses at the gene ends were 4 bases for V and 5 bases for J; bases not matched to a gene: 7. Looked up from germline, CDR1 is SQVTM and CDR2 is ANQGSEA. This CDR3 has 14 amino acids. In DNA, the CDR3 is TGCAGCGTTGTAAGGCAGGGGGTTACCGGGGAGCTGTTTTTT. Protein: CSVVRQGVTGELFF.

The chain links TRBV10-1 to TRBJ1-1, with D possibly being TRBD1 (6 bases). Germline CDR1 WNHNN, CDR2 SYGVQD (reference sequence). The CDR3 contains 14 residues. V lost 4 bases and J lost 4, with 13 bases in between. CDR3 bases: TGCGCCAGCAGTGGGACAGAATTGCTCACTGAAGCTTTCTTT. Its translation: CASSGTELLTEAFF.